These 2 T cell receptor beta chains were all obtained from the same sample, sequenced in a study of identical twins (dated by TCRdb to 2016 to 2017). Receptor amplification or capture employed 5' RACE. The instrument was an Illumina HiSeq 2000. The public reads were reprocessed in TCRdb via fastp at Q25 and MiXCR, keeping in-frame beta chains. Each entry is one CDR3 protein sequence, shown with its most common DNA and genes. In all, the sample holds hundreds of thousands of distinct CDR3 sequences, and more than 20% of those were seen once. The top ten clonotypes cover about 2.9% of the sample. These sequences were also reported in another study, on T cells expressing NK-cell markers.

Specimen: CD4+ T cells sorted from blood. The receptors derive from a woman between 18 and 29 years old in good health.

This clonotype was picked up a small number of times. The chain joins TRBV29-1 to TRBJ2-7, with D perhaps TRBD1 (6 bases). CDR3 length: 14 amino acids. Trimming removed 4 bases from V and 2 bases from J, with 15 bases in between. The V gene's germline CDR1 is SQVTM and CDR2 ANQGSEA. CDR3 loop: CSVGVLDSTYEQYF. Written as DNA, the CDR3 is TGCAGCGTTGGGGTCTTGGACAGCACCTACGAGCAGTACTTC.

CDR3 DNA: TGTGCCAGCAGTTCCCTTAGGAACGAGCAGTACTTC. This translates into CASSSLRNEQYF. The chain carries TRBV6-2 or TRBV6-3 and TRBJ2-7, with D unclear. CDR3 length: 12 amino acids. V gave up 4 bases and J gave up 5 bases, with 9 bases separating them. Per the germline V gene, CDR1 is MNHEY and CDR2 is SVGEGT.